The rows below give T cell receptor beta chains drawn from one sample of a study of PD-L1 blockade in urothelial cancer. The data were produced by immunoSEQ multiplex PCR, yet TCRdb's version contains in-frame clones alone and is incomplete. Of more than 45,000 clones listed, about 81% are singletons. The sample in question was PBMCs, obtained around atezolizumab (anti-PD-L1) treatment. All receptors come from a man aged 45-65 years with urothelial cancer. Both conserved end residues are part of each CDR3. A D gene is named only where the DNA matches it firmly. Clone size is stated in some rows and not others, as once, few, many or a class when expanded.

NA,TRBJ1-5,TRBV6-6,NA,CASTGLYSNQPQHF,TGTGCCAGCACAGGACTGTATAGCAATCAGCCCCAGCATTTT
few,TRBJ2-3,TRBV5-5,NA,CASSLETGPTDTQYF,TGTGCCAGCAGCTTGGAGACAGGTCCCACAGATACGCAGTATTTT
NA,TRBJ1-6,TRBV5-6,NA,CASSLAGGGSSPLHF,TGTGCCAGCAGCTTGGCGGGGGGTGGTAGTTCACCCCTCCACTTT
NA,TRBJ2-1,TRBV5-1,TRBD2,CASSWGLAGAGEQFF,TGCGCCAGCAGCTGGGGACTAGCGGGGGCGGGTGAGCAGTTCTTC
NA,TRBJ1-3,TRBV6-1,NA,CASSEVGGFGNTIYF,TGTGCCAGCAGTGAAGTGGGGGGGTTTGGAAACACCATATATTTT
NA,TRBJ1-2,TRBV6-5,TRBD1,CASSYSGTGWYGYTF,TGTGCCAGCAGTTACTCGGGGACAGGGTGGTATGGCTACACCTTC
NA,TRBJ1-4,TRBV5-1,TRBD1,CASSLAPGTGANEKLFF,TGCGCCAGCAGCTTGGCCCCCGGGACAGGGGCTAATGAAAAACTGTTTTTT
once,TRBJ2-5,TRBV5-5,NA,CASSLAKGVYQETQYF,TGTGCCAGCAGCTTGGCCAAGGGAGTGTACCAAGAGACCCAGTACTTC
NA,TRBJ2-3,TRBV5-1,NA,CASKSRGTDTQYF,TGCGCCAGCAAGTCTAGAGGCACAGATACGCAGTATTTT
NA,TRBJ1-2,TRBV19,NA,CASSIGGNYGYTF,TGTGCCAGTAGTATCGGGGGGAACTATGGCTACACCTTC
NA,TRBJ2-2,TRBV29-1,TRBD1,CSVAGTADTGELFF,TGCAGCGTCGCCGGGACAGCGGACACCGGGGAGCTGTTTTTT
NA,TRBJ1-2,TRBV9,NA,CASSDSGRARANYGYTF,TGTGCCAGCAGCGATAGTGGCAGGGCCCGAGCTAACTATGGCTACACCTTC
NA,TRBJ1-2,TRBV6-5,TRBD1,CASKEDRKMYGYTF,TGTGCCAGCAAAGAGGACAGGAAAATGTATGGCTACACCTTC
NA,TRBJ1-1,TRBV7-3,TRBD1,CASSVLTGGGKGTTEAFF,TGTGCCAGCAGCGTACTGACAGGGGGAGGAAAGGGTACGACTGAAGCTTTCTTT
NA,TRBJ2-1,TRBV5-1,NA,CASSLALSYNEQFF,TGCGCCAGCAGCTTGGCCCTCTCCTACAATGAGCAGTTCTTC
once,TRBJ2-3,TRBV10-1,TRBD2,CASSESSGRAADTQYF,TGCGCCAGCAGTGAGTCAAGCGGGAGGGCCGCAGATACGCAGTATTTT
NA,TRBJ2-5,TRBV27,NA,CASSYNNRQETQYF,TGTGCCAGCAGTTATAATAATAGACAAGAGACCCAGTACTTC
NA,TRBJ1-5,TRBV6-1,NA,CASSTGNSNQPQHF,TGTGCCAGCAGTACAGGGAATAGCAATCAGCCCCAGCATTTT
NA,TRBJ2-1,TRBV7-3,NA,CASSSTRDRTSKGEQFF,TGTGCCAGCAGCTCGACGAGAGACAGGACCTCAAAGGGTGAGCAGTTCTTC